Listed below are T cell receptor beta chains from one sample, sequenced in a study of T cell clusters in autoimmune cytopenias. TCRdb re-called the multiplex PCR reads and catalogs CDR3 proteins one per entry, DNA excluded. The specimen's table records around 2,000 distinct CDR3 sequences. Sequencing was done on a sample of peripheral blood. Receptors were obtained from a human donor with an autoimmune cytopenia or autoimmune hepatitis (not recorded which). CDR3s include the opening cysteine and the closing phenylalanine or tryptophan. The order of the fields is V gene, J gene, clone size, CDR3 protein. Size tells how often a clone was seen (once, few, many) or the class of an expanded clone, and some rows leave it out.

TRBV12-3/TRBV12-4	TRBJ1-1	medium-sized	CASSRQALNTEAFF
TRBV4-1	TRBJ1-2	-	CASSHPVGTRDGYTF
TRBV20-1	TRBJ2-7	-	CSARPAGDYEQYF
TRBV10-3	TRBJ2-7	medium-sized	CAIRGDSRYEQYF
TRBV27	TRBJ2-1	medium-sized	CASSLTIDPSNEQFF
TRBV18	TRBJ1-3	medium-sized	CASSPEGSGNTIYF
TRBV19	TRBJ1-4	medium-sized	CASSNPGLSEKLFF
TRBV12-3/TRBV12-4	TRBJ1-5	medium-sized	CASSSTGGGGQPQHF
TRBV12-3/TRBV12-4	TRBJ2-7	large	CASSLGQRRAYEQYF
TRBV13	TRBJ2-1	-	CASSLPAKLAGVPYNEQFF
TRBV5-1	TRBJ1-3	medium-sized	CASSPGQHSGNTIYF